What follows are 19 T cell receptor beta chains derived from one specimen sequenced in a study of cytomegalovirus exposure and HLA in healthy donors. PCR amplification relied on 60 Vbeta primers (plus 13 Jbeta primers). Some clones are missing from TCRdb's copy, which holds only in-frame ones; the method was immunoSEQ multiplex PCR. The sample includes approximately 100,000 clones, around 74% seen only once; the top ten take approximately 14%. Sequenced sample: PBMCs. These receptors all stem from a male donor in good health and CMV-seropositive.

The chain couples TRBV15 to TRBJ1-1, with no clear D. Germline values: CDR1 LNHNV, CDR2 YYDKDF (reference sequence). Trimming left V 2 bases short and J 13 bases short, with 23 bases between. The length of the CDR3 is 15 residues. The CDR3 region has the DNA TGTGCCACCAGCAGACCATTAGACATGGCCGACGGAAATTTCTTT. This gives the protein CATSRPLDMADGNFF. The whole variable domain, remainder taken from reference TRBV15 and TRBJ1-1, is DAMVIQNPRYQVTQFGKPVTLSCSQTLNHNVMYWYQQKSSQAPKLLFHYYDKDFNNEADTPDNFQSRRPNTSFCFLDIRSPGLGDTAMYLCATSRPLDMADGNFFGQGTRLTVV.

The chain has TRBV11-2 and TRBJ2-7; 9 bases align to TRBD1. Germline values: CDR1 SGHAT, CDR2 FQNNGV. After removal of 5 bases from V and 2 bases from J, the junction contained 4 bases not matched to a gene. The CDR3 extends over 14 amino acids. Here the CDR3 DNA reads TGTGCCAGCAGCGCGGACAGGGGCCCCTACGAGCAGTACTTC. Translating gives CASSADRGPYEQYF.

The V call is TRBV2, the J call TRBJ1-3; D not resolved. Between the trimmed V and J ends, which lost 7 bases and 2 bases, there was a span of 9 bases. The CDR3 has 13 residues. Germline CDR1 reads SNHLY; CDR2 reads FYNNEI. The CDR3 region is CASNGLAGNTIYF. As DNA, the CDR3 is TGTGCCAGCAACGGTTTAGCTGGAAACACCATATATTTT.

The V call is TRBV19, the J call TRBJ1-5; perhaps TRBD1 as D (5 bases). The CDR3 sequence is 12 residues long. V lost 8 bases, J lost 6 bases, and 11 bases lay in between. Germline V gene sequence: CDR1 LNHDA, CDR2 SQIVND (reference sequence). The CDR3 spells CASGWGVQPQHF. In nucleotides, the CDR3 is TGTGCCAGTGGTTGGGGGGTTCAGCCCCAGCATTTT.

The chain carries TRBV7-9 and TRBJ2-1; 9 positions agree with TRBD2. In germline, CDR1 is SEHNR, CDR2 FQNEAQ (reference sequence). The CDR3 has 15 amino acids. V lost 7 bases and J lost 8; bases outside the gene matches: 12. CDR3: CASTPQAGGRHEQFF. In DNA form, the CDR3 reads TGTGCCAGCACCCCCCAAGCGGGGGGTAGGCATGAGCAGTTCTTC.

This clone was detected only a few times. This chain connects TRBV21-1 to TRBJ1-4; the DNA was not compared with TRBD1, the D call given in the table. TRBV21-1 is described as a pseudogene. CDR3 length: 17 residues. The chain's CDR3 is CASSRNKTGQGNEKLFF. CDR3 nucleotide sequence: TGTGCCAGCAGCAGGAATAAAACGGGACAGGGGAATGAAAAACTGTTTTTT.

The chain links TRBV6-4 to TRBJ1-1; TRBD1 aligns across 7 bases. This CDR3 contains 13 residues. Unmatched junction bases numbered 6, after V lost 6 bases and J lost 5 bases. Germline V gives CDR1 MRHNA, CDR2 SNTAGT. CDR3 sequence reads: CASSRGAKTEAFF. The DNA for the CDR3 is TGTGCCAGCAGCAGGGGGGCGAAAACTGAAGCTTTCTTT.

CDR3 in DNA: TGTGCCAGCAGTGAAGGGGGGGACAGGGTATTCAAAAACATTCAGTACTTC. Translating it yields CASSEGGDRVFKNIQYF. The chain has TRBV6-1 and TRBJ2-4, with TRBD1 matching 9 bases. Losses at the gene ends were 1 base for V and 3 bases for J; bases not matched to a gene: 7. CDR1 is MNHNS, CDR2 SASEGT, per germline. This CDR3 is built from 17 residues.

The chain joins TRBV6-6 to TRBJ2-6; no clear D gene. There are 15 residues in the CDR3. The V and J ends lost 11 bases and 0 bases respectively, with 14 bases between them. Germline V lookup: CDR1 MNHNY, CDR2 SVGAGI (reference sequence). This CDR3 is CASHPVISGANVLTF. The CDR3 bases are TGTGCCTCCCACCCGGTAATCTCTGGGGCCAACGTCCTGACTTTC.

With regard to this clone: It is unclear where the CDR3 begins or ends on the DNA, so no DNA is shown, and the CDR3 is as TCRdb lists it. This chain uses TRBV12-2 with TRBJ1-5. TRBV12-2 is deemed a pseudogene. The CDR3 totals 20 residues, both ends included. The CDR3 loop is CASRLANPGVGFGSNQPQHF.

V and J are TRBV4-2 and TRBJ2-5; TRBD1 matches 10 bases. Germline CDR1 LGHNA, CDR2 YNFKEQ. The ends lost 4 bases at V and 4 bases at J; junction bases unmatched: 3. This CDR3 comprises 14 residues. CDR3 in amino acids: CASSRGQGVETQYF. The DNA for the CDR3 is TGTGCCAGCAGCCGAGGACAGGGGGTAGAGACCCAGTACTTC.

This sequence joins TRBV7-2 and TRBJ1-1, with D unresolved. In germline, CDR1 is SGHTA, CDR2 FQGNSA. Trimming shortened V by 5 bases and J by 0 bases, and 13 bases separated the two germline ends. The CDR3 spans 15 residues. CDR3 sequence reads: CASSPGPAMNTEAFF. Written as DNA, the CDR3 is TGTGCCAGCAGCCCAGGTCCGGCTATGAACACTGAAGCTTTCTTT. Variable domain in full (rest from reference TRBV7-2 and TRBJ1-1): GAGVSQSPSNKVTEKGKDVELRCDPISGHTALYWYRQSLGQGLEFLIYFQGNSAPDKSGLPSDRFSAERTGGSVSTLTIQRTQQEDSAVYLCASSPGPAMNTEAFFGQGTRLTVV.

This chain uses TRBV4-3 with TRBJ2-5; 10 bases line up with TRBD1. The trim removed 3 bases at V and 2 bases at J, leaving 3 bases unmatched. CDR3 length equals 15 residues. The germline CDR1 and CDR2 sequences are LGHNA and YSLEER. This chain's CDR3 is CASSHGTGDQETQYF. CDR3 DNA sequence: TGCGCCAGCAGCCACGGGACAGGGGATCAAGAGACCCAGTACTTC.

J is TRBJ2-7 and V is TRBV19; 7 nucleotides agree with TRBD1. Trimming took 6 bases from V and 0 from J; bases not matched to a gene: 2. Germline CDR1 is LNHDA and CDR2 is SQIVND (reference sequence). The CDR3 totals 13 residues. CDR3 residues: CASSNRGSYEQYF. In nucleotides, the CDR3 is TGTGCCAGTAGCAACAGGGGCTCCTACGAGCAGTACTTC.

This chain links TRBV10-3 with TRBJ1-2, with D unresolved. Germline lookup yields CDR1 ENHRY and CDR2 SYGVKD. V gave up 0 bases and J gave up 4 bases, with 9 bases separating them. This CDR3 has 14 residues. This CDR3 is CAISESPRSYGYTF. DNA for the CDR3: TGTGCCATCAGTGAGTCCCCCAGGTCCTATGGCTACACCTTC.

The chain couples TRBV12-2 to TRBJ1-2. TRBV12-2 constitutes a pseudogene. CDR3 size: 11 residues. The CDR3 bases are TGTGCAAGTCGGCGGGTCTATGGCTACACCTTC. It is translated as CASRRVYGYTF.

The CDR3 region is CASSWGGSGANVLTF. CDR3 sequence (DNA): TGTGCCAGCAGCTGGGGAGGATCCGGGGCCAACGTCCTGACTTTC. The chain combines TRBV7-6 with TRBJ2-6, with TRBD2 as a possible D gene (6 bases). V lost 4 bases, J lost 4 bases, and 11 bases lay in between. This CDR3 is built from 15 residues. The germline V gene has CDR1 SGHVS and CDR2 FNYEAQ.

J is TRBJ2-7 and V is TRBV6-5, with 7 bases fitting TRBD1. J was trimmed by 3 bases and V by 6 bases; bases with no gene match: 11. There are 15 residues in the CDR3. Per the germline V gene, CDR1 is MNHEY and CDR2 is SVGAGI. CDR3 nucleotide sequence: TGTGCCAGCAGCCGCGAGGGGACAGCCTTCTACGAGCAGTACTTC. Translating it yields CASSREGTAFYEQYF.

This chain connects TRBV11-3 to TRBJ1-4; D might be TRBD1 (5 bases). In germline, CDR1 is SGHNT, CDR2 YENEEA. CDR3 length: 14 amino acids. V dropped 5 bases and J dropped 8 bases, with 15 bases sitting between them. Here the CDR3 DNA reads TGTGCCAGCAGCCCCGCACAGGAGGGAGAAAAACTGTTTTTT. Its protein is CASSPAQEGEKLFF.